This TCR beta chain was observed in a study of blood T cells in healthy people across ages. Turning to this clonotype: Its specificity is unknown.

Points from the study as a whole: Diversity estimates drawn from one million T cells were deemed underestimates. Lack of knowledge of donor CMV status possibly confounded expanded clonotype changes.

The CDR3 sequence is 16 residues long. Germline loops: CDR1 MNHNY, CDR2 SVGAGI (reference sequence). V lost 2 bases and J 3 bases, leaving 16 bases between the germline ends. Primed by a sample-barcoded 5' primer and a J-beta primer mix, a second PCR proceeded for 7 to 11 cycles. TCRdb re-analysed the 5' RACE reads in MiXCR, keeping a single row per CDR3 protein. The repertoire holds about 930,000 distinct CDR3 sequences, with about 27% as singletons. The same sample was also used in a study of T cells of mothers and their children. That work states: Inherited differences only slightly affect thymic shaping of TCR recombination output. Normalized overlap was always slightly, never significantly, higher in related than unrelated mother-child pairs.

The sequencing input was blood. The sequence was obtained from a woman in her thirties or forties in good health. The rearrangement uses TRBV6-6 and TRBJ1-2; D might be TRBD1 (5 bases). The CDR3 region is CASSYGQGPPYYGYTF. As DNA, the CDR3 is TGTGCCAGCAGTTACGGGCAGGGTCCTCCCTACTATGGCTACACCTTC.